The 11 T cell receptor beta chains presented below share a single source sample, sequenced in a study of T cell changes during pregnancy in multiple sclerosis. The table came from immunoSEQ multiplex PCR; TCRdb's copy has only in-frame clones and leaves some out. The sample yields some 41,000 clones, 89% seen once. Specimen: CD4+ T cells from peripheral blood mononuclear cells, collected in the first trimester of pregnancy. Source of these receptors: a female donor with multiple sclerosis, enrolled in a pregnancy study.

The chain links TRBV4-2 to TRBJ2-1, with 8 positions matching TRBD1. The trim removed 1 base at V and 6 bases at J, leaving 5 bases unmatched. Germline CDR1 is LGHNA and CDR2 is YNFKEQ. The CDR3 loop spans 15 amino acids. The CDR3 sequence is CASSQGQGFLNEQFF. DNA of the CDR3: TGTGCCAGCAGCCAAGGACAGGGGTTTCTCAATGAGCAGTTCTTC.

The chain is built from TRBV11-1 and TRBJ1-2; D might be TRBD1 (6 bases). Germline-derived CDR1 and CDR2 are SGHAT and FQDESV (reference sequence). Trimming shortened V by 4 bases and J by 0 bases, and 12 bases separated the two germline ends. The CDR3 is 15 amino acids. This CDR3 is CASSSRQASNYGYTF. The CDR3 coding sequence is TGTGCCAGCAGCTCTCGACAGGCCTCTAACTATGGCTACACCTTC.

DNA for the CDR3: TGTGCCAGCAGCGGTCGTTTTGCTGGAAACACCATATATTTT. It yields the protein CASSGRFAGNTIYF. J is TRBJ1-3 and V is TRBV9; no clear D gene. Germline loops: CDR1 SGDLS, CDR2 YYNGEE. Trimming cost V 3 bases and J 2 bases, with 9 bases left between them. The CDR3 sequence is 14 residues long.

J is TRBJ1-2 and V is TRBV6-6, with a weak D call TRBD1 (5 bases). From germline, CDR1 is MNHNY and CDR2 SVGAGI (reference sequence). The CDR3 has 13 amino acids. Trimming pared 6 bases from V and 7 bases from J, leaving 15 bases between. The CDR3 sequence: CASSQNRIFGYTF. The CDR3 DNA is TGTGCCAGCAGCCAAAACAGGATTTTTGGCTACACCTTC.

V is TRBV4-2 and J is TRBJ2-6; a possible D gene is TRBD2 (5 bases). V was pared by 1 base and J by 1 base, with 11 bases between. Germline V gene data show CDR1 as LGHNA and CDR2 as YNFKEQ. This CDR3 is 17 amino acids long. The DNA of the CDR3 is TGTGCCAGCAGCCAAGTCCCGGGGTTATCTGGGGCCAACGTCCTGACTTTC. Translating gives CASSQVPGLSGANVLTF.

The chain combines TRBV20-1 with TRBJ1-2; no clear D gene. Germline CDR1 is DFQATT and CDR2 is SNEGSKA (reference sequence). V was cut by 8 bases and J by 5 bases, with 12 bases left in between. The CDR3 extends over 11 amino acids. In nucleotides, the CDR3 is TGCAGTCCCGCCTTACAATATGGCTACACCTTC. This codes for CSPALQYGYTF.

The chain recombines TRBV4-3 with TRBJ1-2; D ambiguous. Per the germline V gene, CDR1 is LGHNA and CDR2 is YSLEER. The CDR3 spans 15 residues. Trimming stripped 4 bases from V and 1 base from J, with 13 bases between. The DNA for the CDR3 is TGCGCCAGCAGCCCTCTTTTGGCGGGTAACTATGGCTACACCTTC. It is translated as CASSPLLAGNYGYTF.

The chain combines TRBV19 with TRBJ1-2, with D perhaps TRBD1 (6 bases). The CDR3 spans 11 residues. The germline V and J ends were trimmed by 4 bases and 9 bases, with 9 bases remaining between them. Germline loops: CDR1 LNHDA, CDR2 SQIVND (reference sequence). The CDR3 DNA reads as TGTGCCAGTAGTAAACAGGGAAGCTACACCTTC. It encodes CASSKQGSYTF.

The rearrangement links TRBV27 to TRBJ1-4; TRBD1 matches at 7 bases. Trimming removed 5 bases from V and 11 bases from J; junction bases left unmatched: 11. The CDR3 has 14 residues. Germline-derived CDR1 and CDR2 are MNHEY and SMNVEV (reference sequence). CDR3 protein: CASSPTGPSGKLFF. CDR3 nucleotide sequence: TGTGCCAGCAGTCCGACAGGGCCCTCCGGGAAACTGTTTTTT.

The chain uses TRBV11-2 and TRBJ1-2; no firm D call. V lost 5 bases and J 11 bases, leaving 21 bases between the germline ends. The CDR3 has 14 amino acids. Germline V gives CDR1 SGHAT, CDR2 FQNNGV. CDR3 coding DNA: TGTGCCAGCAGCGGACTATTTTCGCCGATCAAGTACACCTTC. Encoded protein: CASSGLFSPIKYTF.

In its sample, this clone was seen once. V usage is TRBV30 and J usage is TRBJ1-5; TRBD1 might be the D (5 bases). Per the germline V gene, CDR1 is GTSNPN and CDR2 is SVGIG (reference sequence). Trimming pared 1 base from V and 4 bases from J, leaving 11 bases between. This CDR3 region has 14 residues. The CDR3 loop reads CAWSGQTTNQPQHF. Written as DNA, the CDR3 is TGTGCCTGGAGTGGACAGACCACGAATCAGCCCCAGCATTTT.